Below, 9 T cell receptor beta chains from the same sample are listed, as sequenced in a study of CD4+ T cells in melanoma. Some clones are missing from TCRdb's copy, which holds only in-frame ones; the method was immunoSEQ multiplex PCR. The repertoire consists of about 10,000 clones, with 73% occurring once and the leading ten covering approximately 25%. The specimen was cells from a culture (not recorded whether cultured in vitro). These receptors were collected from a human donor with melanoma.

This clone was recorded a few times. This sequence joins TRBV19 and TRBJ1-6; D is possibly TRBD1 (6 bases). Trimming took off 5 bases at V and 6 bases at J, with 17 bases between the two ends. This CDR3 has 16 residues. The V gene's germline CDR1 is LNHDA and CDR2 SQIVND (reference sequence). The CDR3 DNA follows: TGTGCCAGTAGTCCCCAGGGGTTACAGGGTAATTCACCCCTCCACTTT. It is translated as CASSPQGLQGNSPLHF.

The genes are TRBV4-1 and TRBJ2-1; 8 positions agree with TRBD2. Trimming took 3 bases from V and 7 from J; bases not matched to a gene: 8. CDR3 length equals 15 residues. The germline V gene encodes CDR1 MGHRA and CDR2 YSYEKL. The CDR3 sequence: CASSHPAGAGNEQFF. The CDR3 DNA sequence: TGCGCCAGCAGCCATCCAGCGGGGGCCGGGAATGAGCAGTTCTTC.

This clone came up a few times. The rearrangement links TRBV3-1 (or the pseudogene TRBV3-2) to TRBJ1-6; 8 bases line up with TRBD1. Germline values: CDR1 LGHDT, CDR2 YNNKEL (reference sequence). The CDR3 totals 13 residues. The trim removed 1 base at V and 10 bases at J, leaving 0 bases unmatched. CDR3 sequence: CASSQGDRSPLHF. CDR3 bases: TGTGCCAGCAGCCAAGGGGACAGGTCACCCCTCCACTTT.

This clone was picked up one time. The V gene is TRBV18, the J gene TRBJ2-5; unclear D gene. CDR3 length equals 13 residues. Looked up from germline, CDR1 is KGHSH and CDR2 is LQKENI. V dropped 0 bases and J dropped 5 bases, with 7 bases sitting between them. This CDR3 is CASSPPSYETQYF. The CDR3 coding sequence is TGTGCCAGCTCACCACCGTCCTACGAGACCCAGTACTTC. The variable domain in full, completed from reference TRBV18 and TRBJ2-5, reads NAGVMQNPRHLVRRRGQEARLRCSPMKGHSHVYWYRQLPEEGLKFMVYLQKENIIDESGMPKERFSAEFPKEGPSILRIQQVVRGDSAAYFCASSPPSYETQYFGPGTRLLVL.

The CDR3 nucleotides read TGTGCCAGCAGCGTAGAACCCGTGGGGAATTGGGGGTATGGCTACACCTTC. Encoded protein: CASSVEPVGNWGYGYTF. The J gene is TRBJ1-2, the V gene TRBV9, with D possibly being TRBD1 (5 bases). Germline CDR1 SGDLS, CDR2 YYNGEE. Between the trimmed V and J ends, which lost 0 bases and 5 bases, there was a span of 20 bases. The CDR3 totals 17 residues.

This clone was seen only once. The chain has TRBV30 and TRBJ1-1; D not certain. Germline CDR1 reads GTSNPN; CDR2 reads SVGIG (reference sequence). This CDR3 contains 12 residues. Trimming stripped 5 bases from V and 5 bases from J, with 12 bases between. For the CDR3, the DNA is TGTGCCTGGCTGGTATTTGAGACTGAAGCTTTCTTT. Translation gives CAWLVFETEAFF.

J is TRBJ2-3 and V is TRBV4-1; 12 bases fit TRBD2. This CDR3 is 17 amino acids long. Germline values: CDR1 MGHRA, CDR2 YSYEKL. V was clipped by 2 bases and J by 2 bases; unmatched bases: 5. This CDR3 reads CASSQSGLAGTTDTQYF. The CDR3 DNA sequence: TGCGCCAGCAGCCAATCTGGACTAGCGGGGACCACAGATACGCAGTATTTT.

The gene calls are TRBV14 and TRBJ1-3, with TRBD1 as a possible D gene (6 bases). The length of the CDR3 is 15 residues. The germline V and J ends were trimmed by 3 bases and 2 bases, with 11 bases remaining between them. Per the germline V gene, CDR1 is SGHDN and CDR2 is FVKESK. CDR3 in DNA: TGTGCCAGCAGCCATCCCACAGGGCCTGGAAACACCATATATTTT. This gives the protein CASSHPTGPGNTIYF.

V is TRBV4-1 and J is TRBJ2-5; TRBD2 matches 8 bases. The CDR3 extends over 15 amino acids. Germline V CDR1 and CDR2: MGHRA, YSYEKL. The V gene end was trimmed by 4 bases and the J gene end by 4 bases; junction bases not matched to a gene: 8. The CDR3 loop reads CASSLLLSGGETQYF. DNA for the CDR3: TGCGCCAGCAGCCTCCTCCTGAGCGGGGGAGAGACCCAGTACTTC.